Shown below are 6 T cell receptor beta chains from a single sample sequenced in a study of blood T cell repertoires in COVID-19. Repertoires were generated with immunoSEQ multiplex PCR, while TCRdb's copy carries only in-frame clones and drops some. The data hold 250,000 or so clones, with roughly 88% observed a single time. The sequenced sample consisted of PBMCs or T cells enriched from blood (not recorded which). All receptors derive from a woman aged 50 to 60 who had recovered from COVID-19.

The rearrangement joins TRBV5-4 to TRBJ1-1; 10 positions match TRBD1. J gave up 1 base and V 1 base, and 7 bases lay outside the gene matches. CDR3 size: 17 residues. Germline-derived CDR1 and CDR2 are SGHNT and YYREEE (reference sequence). CDR3 sequence (DNA): TGTGCCAGCAGCTTGCCGGGACAGGGGCTATGGAACACTGAAGCTTTCTTT. Its protein product is CASSLPGQGLWNTEAFF.

V gene TRBV30 combines with J gene TRBJ2-7; D perhaps matches TRBD2 (6 bases). Trimming removed 1 base at V and 7 bases at J, with 17 bases between. CDR3 length equals 14 residues. Germline V gives CDR1 GTSNPN, CDR2 SVGIG (reference sequence). CDR3 nucleotide sequence: TGTGCCTGGAGTGCCCCGGGACTTTCTGGGGAGCAGTACTTC. Its protein is CAWSAPGLSGEQYF.

This clone is a singleton in its sample. The chain has TRBV3-1 (or the pseudogene TRBV3-2) and TRBJ2-7; D uncertain. CDR3 length: 14 residues. Germline V CDR1 and CDR2: LGHDT, YNNKEL (reference sequence). The ends were cut back, 0 bases at V and 4 bases at J, with 10 bases in the middle. CDR3: CASSQDPTQYEQYF. As DNA, the CDR3 is TGTGCCAGCAGCCAAGACCCCACCCAGTACGAGCAGTACTTC.

The V and J genes are TRBV15 and TRBJ1-4, with D perhaps matching TRBD1 (5 bases). This CDR3 contains 16 residues. From germline, CDR1 is LNHNV and CDR2 YYDKDF (reference sequence). Trimming removed 0 bases from V and 2 bases from J, with 10 bases in between. CDR3: CATSRDLTATNEKLFF. CDR3 coding DNA: TGTGCCACCAGCAGAGATTTGACAGCTACTAATGAAAAACTGTTTTTT.

This sequence joins TRBV19 and TRBJ1-5, with D perhaps matching TRBD1 (6 bases). This CDR3 is built from 13 residues. Trimming left V 3 bases short and J 6 bases short, with 9 bases between. Germline values: CDR1 LNHDA, CDR2 SQIVND (reference sequence). CDR3 protein: CASSIRGSQPQHF. Here the CDR3 DNA reads TGTGCCAGTAGTATCAGGGGTAGTCAGCCCCAGCATTTT. Combining the CDR3 with reference TRBV19 and TRBJ1-5 gives the whole variable domain DGGITQSPKYLFRKEGQNVTLSCEQNLNHDAMYWYRQDPGQGLRLIYYSQIVNDFQKGDIAEGYSVSREKKESFPLTVTSAQKNPTAFYLCASSIRGSQPQHFGDGTRLSIL.

This clone was picked up one time. J is TRBJ2-7 and V is TRBV5-1, with TRBD1 as a possible D gene (6 bases). With 3 bases removed from V and 7 bases from J, the gap between germline ends came to 17 bases. This CDR3 has 14 residues. Germline V gene lookup returns CDR1 SGHRS and CDR2 YFSETQ. The CDR3 DNA sequence: TGCGCCAGCAGCTGGGGGCAGACAGGTTTGGAGCAGTACTTC. Amino acid sequence: CASSWGQTGLEQYF. The full variable domain, its missing parts supplied by reference TRBV5-1 and TRBJ2-7, is KAGVTQTPRYLIKTRGQQVTLSCSPISGHRSVSWYQQTPGQGLQFLFEYFSETQRNKGNFPGRFSGRQFSNSRSEMNVSTLELGDSALYLCASSWGQTGLEQYFGPGTRLTVT.